The 10 T cell receptor beta chains in this list originate from one sample, sequenced in a study of CD8+CD57+ T cells in acquired aplastic anemia. The TCR beta profiling, which covered VDJ combination and CDR3 sequence, was carried out using genomic DNA as the template. MiXCR, run by TCRdb on the reads, gives a single entry per CDR3 protein. The sample has a few hundred thousand distinct CDR3 sequences, almost 35% seen once. Material for sequencing was sorted CD4+, CD8+, or CD8+CD57+ T cells (not recorded which) from PBMCs. Receptor source: a human donor in good health, serving as a control.

This clonotype has a handful of counts. V and J are TRBV12-3 or TRBV12-4 and TRBJ1-2, with D unclear. The V gene lost 2 bases and the J gene lost 2 bases, with 15 bases spanning the gap. The CDR3 covers 16 residues. CDR3 in amino acids: CASSLMVIPGNYGYTF. The CDR3 nucleotides read TGTGCCAGCAGTTTAATGGTGATACCCGGCAACTATGGCTACACCTTC.

Details on this clonotype: Since a much larger clone is just one base distant, this may be a read error. The rearrangement links TRBV4-1 to TRBJ1-2; 10 bases are a match to TRBD1. Germline-derived CDR1 and CDR2 are MGHRA and YSYEKL. This CDR3 is 15 amino acids long. CDR3 nucleotide sequence: TGCGCCAGCAGCCAAGGGGGACAGGGGCACTATGGCTGCACCTTC. It yields the protein CASSQGGQGHYGCTF.

The chain couples TRBV5-1 to TRBJ2-1, with D perhaps TRBD1 (7 bases). The CDR3 is made up of 18 amino acids. The V gene lost 0 bases and the J gene lost 0 bases, with 16 bases spanning the gap. Germline V gives CDR1 SGHRS, CDR2 YFSETQ. DNA for the CDR3: TGCGCCAGCAGCTTGGGATGGTCGGGGGACAGCTCCTACAATGAGCAGTTCTTC. Protein product: CASSLGWSGDSSYNEQFF.

The chain carries TRBV11-1 and TRBJ1-2, with 9 bases that match TRBD1. Germline CDR1 is SGHAT and CDR2 is FQDESV (reference sequence). The CDR3 runs to 16 residues. V lost 5 bases to trimming and J lost 3 bases; unmatched junction nucleotides: 10. CDR3 in amino acids: CASSRKGQGRDYGYTF. CDR3 in DNA: TGTGCCAGCAGCCGAAAGGGACAGGGTAGGGACTATGGCTACACCTTC.

The sample holds many counts of this clonotype. V usage is TRBV24-1 and J usage is TRBJ2-7; no clear D. V lost 4 bases to trimming and J lost 0 bases, with 9 bases between them. Germline V gives CDR1 KGHDR, CDR2 SFDVKD. This CDR3 region has 14 residues. The DNA for the CDR3 is TGTGCCACCAGTGAATCTACCCCCTCCTACGAGCAGTACTTC. This encodes CATSESTPSYEQYF.

This clonotype has at least ten counts. The rearrangement links TRBV10-3 to TRBJ1-3; TRBD1 aligns across 8 bases. Per the germline V gene, CDR1 is ENHRY and CDR2 is SYGVKD. The trim removed 0 bases at V and 2 bases at J, leaving 3 bases unmatched. The CDR3 has 16 amino acids. In DNA form, the CDR3 reads TGTGCCATCAGTGAGTCTCGGACAGGGACTGGAAACACCATATATTTT. Its protein is CAISESRTGTGNTIYF.

This clonotype was seen only a few times. J is TRBJ2-3 and V is TRBV12-3 or TRBV12-4, with 7 bases matching TRBD1. J gave up 4 bases and V 3 bases, and 10 bases lay outside the gene matches. The CDR3 has 16 residues. CDR3 loop: CASSLGQQWVPDTQYF. CDR3 DNA sequence: TGTGCCAGCAGTTTGGGACAGCAATGGGTCCCAGATACGCAGTATTTT.

This clonotype was seen only a few times. The chain is built from TRBV2 and TRBJ2-1, with 9 bases fitting TRBD2. Per germline, CDR1 SNHLY and CDR2 FYNNEI. Losses at the gene ends were 2 bases for V and 14 bases for J; bases not matched to a gene: 4. The CDR3 contains 12 residues. CDR3 nucleotide sequence: TGTGCCAGCAGTGAAAGGGCGGGGGGGAAGTTCTTC. It encodes CASSERAGGKFF.

V is TRBV7-9 and J is TRBJ1-6; 9 nucleotides align to TRBD1. Germline V gene sequence: CDR1 SEHNR, CDR2 FQNEAQ (reference sequence). The CDR3 length is 14 residues. Trimming removed 6 bases from V and 9 bases from J; junction bases left unmatched: 6. The CDR3 spells CASRTGGSPSPLHF. The CDR3 region has the DNA TGTGCCAGCAGGACAGGGGGATCTCCTTCACCCCTCCACTTT.

This clonotype is a singleton in its sample. CDR3: CASSQEGLAGFTDTQYF. Here the CDR3 DNA reads TGCGCCAGCAGCCAAGAAGGACTAGCGGGATTCACAGATACGCAGTATTTT. The gene calls are TRBV4-1 and TRBJ2-3, with 12 bases lining up with TRBD2. This CDR3 has 17 amino acids. After removal of 0 bases from V and 2 bases from J, the junction contained 3 bases not matched to a gene. Germline V CDR1 and CDR2: MGHRA, YSYEKL.